This is a list of T cell receptor beta chains from one sample in a study of response to subunit inactivated influenza vaccine. A single record per CDR3 protein comes from TCRdb applying MiXCR to the RT-PCR reads. This table holds under 200,000 distinct CDR3 sequences, under 13% found once. Sequenced here: non-naive T cells sorted from PBMCs, sampled about 40 days after vaccination. The source is a man aged 45-60 years who received an inactivated influenza vaccine. Each CDR3 is given without its conserved first and last residue.

CDR3aa	v_gene	j_gene
ATSRDQTSGTYEQY	TRBV15	TRBJ2-7
ASSYALSEQY	TRBV6-6	TRBJ2-7
ASSLEKAFEQF	TRBV7-2	TRBJ2-1
ASAGPQGGELF	TRBV30	TRBJ2-2
ASSPPSGITYEQY	TRBV18	TRBJ2-7
SASLSVPRSYNEQF	TRBV20-1	TRBJ2-1
ASSYQEYGYT	TRBV6-2/TRBV6-3	TRBJ1-2
ASSGMANEKLF	TRBV18	TRBJ1-4
SARDRLAGATDTQY	TRBV20-1	TRBJ2-3
ASSQNRDRGDNEQF	TRBV3-1	TRBJ2-1
SAKLVRGSIETQY	TRBV20-1	TRBJ2-5
SAPGLAGGEQY	TRBV20-1	TRBJ2-7
ASSLNGYEQY	TRBV27	TRBJ2-7
ASSRQGTLIYNEQF	TRBV2	TRBJ2-1
ASSSRVNTEAF	TRBV12-3/TRBV12-4	TRBJ1-1
ASSSTGQGRTDTQY	TRBV6-5	TRBJ2-3
AERPLSTDTQY	TRBV11-1	TRBJ2-3
ASSLGRAGLGRDTQY	TRBV7-2	TRBJ2-3